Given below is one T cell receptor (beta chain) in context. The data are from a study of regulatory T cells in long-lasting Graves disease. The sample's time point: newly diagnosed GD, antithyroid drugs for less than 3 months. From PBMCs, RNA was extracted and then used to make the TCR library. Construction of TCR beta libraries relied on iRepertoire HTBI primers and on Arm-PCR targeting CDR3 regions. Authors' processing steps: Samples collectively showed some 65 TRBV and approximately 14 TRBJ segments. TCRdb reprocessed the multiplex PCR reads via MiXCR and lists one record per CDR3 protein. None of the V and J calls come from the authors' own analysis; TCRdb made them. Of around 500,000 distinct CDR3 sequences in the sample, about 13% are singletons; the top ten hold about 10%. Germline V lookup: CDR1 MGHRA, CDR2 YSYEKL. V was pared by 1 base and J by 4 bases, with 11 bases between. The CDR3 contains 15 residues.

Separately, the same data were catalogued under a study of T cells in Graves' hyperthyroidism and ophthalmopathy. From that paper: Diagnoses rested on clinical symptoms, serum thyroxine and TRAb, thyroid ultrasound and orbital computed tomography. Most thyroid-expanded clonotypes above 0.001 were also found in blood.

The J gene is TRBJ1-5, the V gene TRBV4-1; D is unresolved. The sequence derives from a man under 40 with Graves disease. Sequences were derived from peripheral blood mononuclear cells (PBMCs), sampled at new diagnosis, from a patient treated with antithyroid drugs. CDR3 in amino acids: CASSQVSGNNQPQHF. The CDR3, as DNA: TGCGCCAGCAGCCAAGTATCGGGGAATAATCAGCCCCAGCATTTT.